This T cell receptor beta chain was profiled in a study of shared clonotypes between healthy human individuals. With regard to this clone: Additional DNA sequences in this sample encode the identical CDR3.

The protocol was immunoSEQ multiplex PCR, while the TCRdb copy is restricted to in-frame clones and leaves out a portion. The top ten clones hold over 0.8% of a sample with 850,000 to 1,100,000 clones, roughly 80% of them seen once. Sequenced: memory CD4+ T cells from PBMCs. Stated subset: CD45RA-negative fraction. This TCR was recovered from a man younger than 30 in good health. Some clones in this sample may be carry-over from other donors' samples.

DNA for the CDR3: TGCGCCAGCAGCTTGGGCAGAACGAACACCGGGGAGCTGTTTTTT. This encodes CASSLGRTNTGELFF. The genes are TRBV5-1 and TRBJ2-2; D gene unclear. Trimming cost V 0 bases and J 0 bases, with 6 bases left between them. Germline CDR1 is SGHRS and CDR2 is YFSETQ. This CDR3 comprises 15 residues.